This T cell receptor (beta chain) was obtained from a study of radiotherapy plus CTLA-4 blockade in lung cancer. The method was immunoSEQ multiplex PCR; TCRdb's version includes in-frame clones alone and lacks a portion of them. The table includes more than 75,000 clones, roughly four fifths detected once. Notes on the study in general: There was expansion of tumor-derived TCR clones in blood after radiotherapy plus ipilimumab.

Turning to this clone: Its antigen remains unidentified.

CDR3 length: 15 amino acids. V lost 6 bases, J lost 3 bases, and 11 bases stayed unmatched. Per germline, CDR1 SQVTM and CDR2 ANQGSEA. The sample was peripheral blood, taken from a patient treated with radiotherapy plus ipilimumab. The sequence derives from a human donor with non-small cell lung cancer that progressed on radiotherapy plus ipilimumab. This chain connects TRBV29-1 to TRBJ2-1, with 7 positions matching TRBD1. CDR3 bases: TGCAGCGTCGCCGACCGGGACAGAGGCTACAATGAGCAGTTCTTC. Protein: CSVADRDRGYNEQFF.